A selection of T cell receptor beta chains follows, all from one sample in a study of T-cell reconstitution after alpha-beta-depleted transplantation in children. TCRdb recomputed calls from the PCR reads with MiXCR, one row per CDR3 protein. This sample yields 250,000 to 400,000 distinct CDR3 sequences, of which 23% are seen a single time; 10% to 11% belongs to the top ten. Sequenced material: PBMCs, mostly from graft donor cells, taken 180 days after TCRalphabeta/CD19-depleted stem cell transplant. Receptors were obtained from a male patient younger than 18 who had a stem cell transplant for acute lymphoblastic leukemia, so the T cells may come from the graft donor. CDR3s include the opening cysteine and the closing phenylalanine or tryptophan. Each record gives: D gene, clone size, V gene, J gene, CDR3 length, CDR3 DNA, CDR3 protein. A D gene is named only where the DNA matches it firmly. Clone size is not always given. Where it is, it says once, few, many or a class for expanded clones.

D gene: NA
clone size: few
V gene: TRBV20-1
J gene: TRBJ1-4
CDR3 length: 12
CDR3 DNA: TGCAGTGCTCCCAGACCTAATGAAAAACTGTTTTTT
CDR3 protein: CSAPRPNEKLFF

D gene: TRBD2
clone size: NA
V gene: TRBV10-3
J gene: TRBJ2-5
CDR3 length: 14
CDR3 DNA: TGTGCCATCAGGCCGGGACTAGGTGGAGAGACCCAGTACTTC
CDR3 protein: CAIRPGLGGETQYF

D gene: NA
clone size: NA
V gene: TRBV5-1
J gene: TRBJ2-7
CDR3 length: 14
CDR3 DNA: TGCGCCAGCTGTATCTCAGGCGGGCGGGACGAGCAGTACTTC
CDR3 protein: CASCISGGRDEQYF

D gene: NA
clone size: NA
V gene: TRBV5-1
J gene: TRBJ1-2
CDR3 length: 13
CDR3 DNA: TGCGCCAGCAGCTTGCCAGGGAGGTATGGCTACACCTTC
CDR3 protein: CASSLPGRYGYTF

D gene: NA
clone size: NA
V gene: TRBV29-1
J gene: TRBJ1-3
CDR3 length: 13
CDR3 DNA: TGCAGCGTTGGACGGGACTCTGGAAACACCATATATTTT
CDR3 protein: CSVGRDSGNTIYF

D gene: TRBD2
clone size: NA
V gene: TRBV4-1
J gene: TRBJ2-3
CDR3 length: 17
CDR3 DNA: TGCGCCAGCAGCCCCCGGACTAGCGGGAGCCTCACAGATACGCAGTATTTT
CDR3 protein: CASSPRTSGSLTDTQYF

D gene: TRBD1
clone size: NA
V gene: TRBV3-1
J gene: TRBJ2-3
CDR3 length: 19
CDR3 DNA: TGTGCCAGCAGCCAAGAGGACAGGGTTGTGGTCGGGAGCACAGATACGCAGTATTTT
CDR3 protein: CASSQEDRVVVGSTDTQYF

D gene: TRBD1
clone size: few
V gene: TRBV20-1
J gene: TRBJ2-1
CDR3 length: 15
CDR3 DNA: TGCAGTGCTAGGTGGGACAGACAATCCTACAATGAGCAGTTCTTC
CDR3 protein: CSARWDRQSYNEQFF

D gene: TRBD2
clone size: NA
V gene: TRBV20-1
J gene: TRBJ2-7
CDR3 length: 15
CDR3 DNA: TGCAGTGCTAGAGATTGGACTAGCGGGAGAGGGGAGCAGTACTTC
CDR3 protein: CSARDWTSGRGEQYF

D gene: NA
clone size: few
V gene: TRBV24-1
J gene: TRBJ2-2
CDR3 length: 14
CDR3 DNA: TGTGCCACCAGTGGCCGGGGGTCCACCGGGGAGCTGTTTTTT
CDR3 protein: CATSGRGSTGELFF

D gene: NA
clone size: NA
V gene: TRBV7-6
J gene: TRBJ2-1
CDR3 length: 15
CDR3 DNA: TGTGCCAGCAGCCGCGGCTGGGACTTCCACAATGAGCAGTTCTTC
CDR3 protein: CASSRGWDFHNEQFF

D gene: TRBD2
clone size: many
V gene: TRBV6-4
J gene: TRBJ2-1
CDR3 length: 18
CDR3 DNA: TGTGCCAGCAGCCGGTCCCCATCCCAACTAGCGGGAGCGGGTGAGCAGTTCTTC
CDR3 protein: CASSRSPSQLAGAGEQFF

D gene: TRBD2
clone size: few
V gene: TRBV20-1
J gene: TRBJ2-3
CDR3 length: 15
CDR3 DNA: TGCAGTGCTAGAGGACTAGCGGGAGGGGGAGATACGCAGTATTTT
CDR3 protein: CSARGLAGGGDTQYF

D gene: NA
clone size: once
V gene: TRBV7-6
J gene: TRBJ1-1
CDR3 length: 14
CDR3 DNA: TGTGCCAGCAGCTTAAGACAGGTCCCCACTGAAGCTTTCTTT
CDR3 protein: CASSLRQVPTEAFF

D gene: NA
clone size: many
V gene: TRBV5-6
J gene: TRBJ2-1
CDR3 length: 12
CDR3 DNA: TGTGCCAGCGTGAGCTCCTACAATGAGCAGTTCTTC
CDR3 protein: CASVSSYNEQFF

D gene: NA
clone size: NA
V gene: TRBV12-3/TRBV12-4
J gene: TRBJ1-2
CDR3 length: 12
CDR3 DNA: TGTGCCAGCAGTTTTGGGGGGCCTGGCTACACCTTC
CDR3 protein: CASSFGGPGYTF

D gene: TRBD1
clone size: many
V gene: TRBV5-1
J gene: TRBJ1-1
CDR3 length: 15
CDR3 DNA: TGCGCCAGCAGGGACAGGGCCAGGACGTACACTGAAGCTTTCTTT
CDR3 protein: CASRDRARTYTEAFF

D gene: TRBD2
clone size: NA
V gene: TRBV7-3
J gene: TRBJ2-1
CDR3 length: 13
CDR3 DNA: TGTGCCAGCAGCTTACATCTAGCGGAATCAAAGTTCTTC
CDR3 protein: CASSLHLAESKFF

D gene: NA
clone size: NA
V gene: TRBV12-3/TRBV12-4
J gene: TRBJ1-5
CDR3 length: 15
CDR3 DNA: TGTGCCAGCAGCCTGGGACAACCAAGCAATCAGCCCCAGCATTTT
CDR3 protein: CASSLGQPSNQPQHF

D gene: NA
clone size: NA
V gene: TRBV14
J gene: TRBJ1-2
CDR3 length: 14
CDR3 DNA: TGTGCCAGCAGCCAAGATAGGAGAGGGATCGGCTACACCTTC
CDR3 protein: CASSQDRRGIGYTF

D gene: NA
clone size: NA
V gene: TRBV20-1
J gene: TRBJ2-1
CDR3 length: 13
CDR3 DNA: TGCAGTGCGGGGACTCTTGACAGAGGTGAGCAGTTCTTC
CDR3 protein: CSAGTLDRGEQFF

D gene: NA
clone size: few
V gene: TRBV15
J gene: TRBJ2-3
CDR3 length: 18
CDR3 DNA: TGTGCCACCAGCAGGGGTGGAGGGGAGCGGCCGAGAGGAGATACGCAGTATTTT
CDR3 protein: CATSRGGGERPRGDTQYF

D gene: TRBD2
clone size: few
V gene: TRBV6-1
J gene: TRBJ2-7
CDR3 length: 15
CDR3 DNA: TGTGCCAGCAGCCGTACTAGCGGGGGAACCTACGAGCAGTACTTC
CDR3 protein: CASSRTSGGTYEQYF

D gene: NA
clone size: NA
V gene: TRBV5-1
J gene: TRBJ1-2
CDR3 length: 11
CDR3 DNA: TGCGCCAGCAGCTTCAGGAAGGGCTACACCTTC
CDR3 protein: CASSFRKGYTF

D gene: TRBD1
clone size: NA
V gene: TRBV12-3/TRBV12-4
J gene: TRBJ2-7
CDR3 length: 14
CDR3 DNA: TGTGCCAGCAGTCCAACGACAGGGGGCAACGAGCAGTACTTC
CDR3 protein: CASSPTTGGNEQYF